This is a list of T cell receptor beta chains from one sample in a study of read filtering for tumor transcriptome and immune sequencing. TCRdb fed the reads into MiXCR, producing one record per CDR3 protein. The sample holds fewer than 30,000 distinct CDR3 sequences, 13% to 15% seen once. The sample consisted of a population of CD138-negative cells sorted from bone marrow. The receptors here all came from a donor over 35 with multiple myeloma. CDR3s include the opening cysteine and the closing phenylalanine or tryptophan. A D gene is named only where the DNA matches it firmly. Only part of the rows carry a size: once, few, many, or a class if the clone is expanded.

abundance	v_gene	d_gene	j_gene	CDR3aa	CDR3nt
many	TRBV12-3/TRBV12-4	TRBD1	TRBJ2-5	CASRKDRGLGETQYF	TGTGCCAGCAGAAAGGACAGGGGGCTGGGGGAGACCCAGTACTTC
many	TRBV19	TRBD1	TRBJ2-7	CACRATGTGGYEQYF	TGTGCCTGTAGGGCGACCGGGACAGGGGGGTACGAGCAGTACTTC
many	TRBV19	TRBD2	TRBJ2-3	CASSIGAGVGDTQYF	TGTGCCAGTAGTATTGGGGCGGGAGTAGGAGATACGCAGTATTTT
many	TRBV6-2/TRBV6-3	TRBD2	TRBJ2-1	CASSLTSGRLNEQFF	TGTGCCAGCAGTTTAACTAGCGGGAGATTAAATGAGCAGTTCTTC
many	TRBV29-1	NA	TRBJ1-3	CSFQGSSGNTIYF	TGCAGCTTCCAGGGAAGCTCTGGAAACACCATATATTTT
many	TRBV28	NA	TRBJ1-2	CASSWVTGNYGYTF	TGTGCCAGCAGTTGGGTCACCGGCAACTATGGCTACACCTTC
many	TRBV7-7	NA	TRBJ2-1	CASSLAGRNEQFF	TGTGCCAGCAGCTTAGCGGGCCGCAATGAGCAGTTCTTC
many	TRBV6-2/TRBV6-3	NA	TRBJ2-1	CASTLGSPPNEQFF	TGTGCCAGTACATTAGGGAGTCCCCCCAATGAGCAGTTCTTC
many	TRBV5-1	TRBD2	TRBJ2-2	CASSPQPTSRTAGELFF	TGCGCCAGCAGCCCCCAACCGACTAGCCGAACGGCCGGGGAGCTGTTTTTT
many	TRBV6-5	NA	TRBJ2-7	CASSYSRGYEQYF	TGTGCCAGCAGTTACTCAAGGGGCTACGAGCAGTACTTC
many	TRBV6-2/TRBV6-3	NA	TRBJ1-1	CASSYLPSGVSTEAFF	TGTGCCAGCAGTTACCTCCCGTCGGGGGTCTCCACTGAAGCTTTCTTT
many	TRBV12-3/TRBV12-4	NA	TRBJ1-4	CASGRQELNEKLFF	TGTGCCAGCGGCAGACAGGAACTTAATGAAAAACTGTTTTTT
many	TRBV6-5	NA	TRBJ1-2	CASGAHGAGYGYTF	TGTGCCAGCGGGGCCCATGGGGCTGGCTATGGCTACACCTTC
many	TRBV7-9	NA	TRBJ2-3	CASSLSHTDTQYF	TGTGCCAGCAGCTTATCCCACACAGATACGCAGTATTTT
many	TRBV5-1	NA	TRBJ2-7	CASSSGQPDGHEQYF	TGCGCCAGCAGCTCCGGACAGCCCGACGGCCACGAGCAGTACTTC
many	TRBV6-1	NA	TRBJ2-4	CASSEYRERGYF	TGTGCCAGCAGTGAATATAGGGAAAGAGGGTACTTC
many	TRBV25-1	TRBD2	TRBJ2-7	CASTGLAGAVTDEQYF	TGTGCCAGCACCGGACTAGCGGGAGCCGTAACGGACGAGCAGTACTTC
many	TRBV6-6	NA	TRBJ1-1	CASSPDNRLEAFF	TGTGCCAGCAGCCCCGACAATAGGCTCGAGGCTTTCTTT
many	TRBV6-1	TRBD1	TRBJ1-5	CASSYRGSINQPQHF	TGTGCCAGCAGTTACAGGGGCTCGATTAATCAGCCCCAGCATTTT
NA	TRBV11-2	TRBD2	TRBJ2-1	CASSRASGRHEQFF	TGTGCCAGCAGCCGGGCTAGCGGGAGGCATGAGCAGTTCTTC
many	TRBV15	NA	TRBJ2-7	CATSREAGDTSYEQYF	TGTGCCACCAGCAGAGAGGCCGGGGACACTTCCTACGAGCAGTACTTC
many	TRBV20-1	NA	TRBJ2-7	CSAYAQGNTVYEQYF	TGCAGTGCCTACGCCCAGGGGAACACGGTGTACGAGCAGTACTTC
NA	TRBV12-3/TRBV12-4	TRBD2	TRBJ2-1	CASTLLAGDYNEQFF	TGTGCCAGCACCCTACTAGCGGGGGACTACAATGAGCAGTTCTTC
many	TRBV19	NA	TRBJ2-1	CASSRSTAYNEQFF	TGTGCCAGTAGCCGCTCGACAGCTTACAATGAGCAGTTCTTC
many	TRBV5-1	TRBD2	TRBJ2-1	CASSLVAGGYNEQFF	TGCGCCAGCAGCTTGGTAGCGGGAGGGTACAATGAGCAGTTCTTC
many	TRBV5-6	NA	TRBJ1-1	CASSLRGATAEAFF	TGTGCCAGCAGCTTGAGAGGGGCGACGGCTGAAGCTTTCTTT
many	TRBV2	NA	TRBJ2-1	CASSSEREQFF	TGTGCCAGCAGTTCGGAGCGAGAGCAGTTCTTC
many	TRBV27	NA	TRBJ2-3	CASSSSTDYTDTQYF	TGTGCCAGCAGTTCATCGACAGACTACACAGATACGCAGTATTTT
many	TRBV6-5	TRBD1	TRBJ1-1	CASSSLQGARTEAFF	TGTGCCAGCAGTTCCTTACAGGGGGCGCGAACTGAAGCTTTCTTT
many	TRBV7-9	TRBD1	TRBJ2-1	CASSFYLGRTGNYNEQFF	TGTGCCAGCAGCTTCTACCTAGGGCGGACAGGAAACTACAATGAGCAGTTCTTC
many	TRBV19	NA	TRBJ2-4	CASSIPGAVAKNIQYF	TGTGCCAGTAGTATCCCAGGGGCCGTGGCCAAAAACATTCAGTACTTC
many	TRBV30	TRBD1	TRBJ2-7	CAWSHGTGLRGLGFYEQYF	TGTGCCTGGAGCCACGGGACAGGGCTGAGAGGGCTGGGTTTTTACGAGCAGTACTTC
many	TRBV12-3/TRBV12-4	NA	TRBJ2-1	CASSSGYFADNEQFF	TGTGCCAGCAGTTCAGGGTATTTCGCCGACAATGAGCAGTTCTTC
many	TRBV6-2/TRBV6-3	NA	TRBJ2-1	CASSLRRRASSSYNEQFF	TGTGCCAGCAGTCTTCGTCGTCGGGCATCCAGCTCCTACAATGAGCAGTTCTTC
many	TRBV7-9	TRBD2	TRBJ2-1	CASSLVGAGGYNEQFF	TGTGCCAGCAGCTTAGTCGGGGCGGGAGGGTACAATGAGCAGTTCTTC
few	TRBV18	TRBD1	TRBJ2-1	CASSPGTGGSNEQFF	TGTGCCAGCTCACCAGGGACAGGGGGATCAAATGAGCAGTTCTTC
NA	TRBV12-3/TRBV12-4	TRBD2	TRBJ2-1	CASSPTSGGVDEQFF	TGTGCCAGCAGTCCCACTAGCGGGGGGGTCGATGAGCAGTTCTTC
many	TRBV5-6	NA	TRBJ1-1	CASSLSPTFMNTEAFF	TGTGCCAGCAGCTTGTCCCCTACCTTTATGAACACTGAAGCTTTCTTT
many	TRBV18	TRBD2	TRBJ2-1	CASSPPLAGGRNEQFF	TGTGCCAGCTCACCCCCACTAGCGGGAGGGCGTAATGAGCAGTTCTTC
many	TRBV6-2/TRBV6-3	NA	TRBJ2-5	CASTYRYQETQYF	TGTGCCAGCACCTACAGGTACCAAGAGACCCAGTACTTC
many	TRBV7-9	TRBD2	TRBJ2-7	CASSLGLADSSEQYF	TGTGCCAGCAGCTTAGGGCTAGCGGACTCTTCTGAGCAGTACTTC
many	TRBV20-1	NA	TRBJ2-1	CSARAINEQFF	TGCAGTGCTAGAGCAATCAATGAGCAGTTCTTC
many	TRBV5-1	TRBD1	TRBJ2-1	CASSSGTGKNEQFF	TGCGCCAGCAGCTCAGGGACAGGGAAAAATGAGCAGTTCTTC
many	TRBV20-1	NA	TRBJ2-3	CSALHSGSTDTQYF	TGCAGTGCTCTACATAGCGGAAGCACAGATACGCAGTATTTT
many	TRBV11-3	TRBD1	TRBJ2-7	CASRLTGDASYEQYF	TGTGCCAGCAGGTTGACAGGGGATGCGAGCTACGAGCAGTACTTC
many	TRBV7-9	TRBD2	TRBJ2-1	CASSLRLASAYNEQFF	TGTGCCAGCAGCCTTAGACTAGCCTCGGCGTACAATGAGCAGTTCTTC
NA	TRBV5-1	NA	TRBJ2-5	CASSLAGYNQETQYF	TGCGCCAGCAGCTTGGCCGGGTACAACCAAGAGACCCAGTACTTC
many	TRBV7-8	NA	TRBJ2-1	CASSLTRDLYNEQFF	TGTGCCAGCAGCTTAACCCGGGACTTATACAATGAGCAGTTCTTC
many	TRBV2	NA	TRBJ2-3	CASSPRTGSTDTQYF	TGTGCCAGCAGCCCCAGGACCGGGAGCACAGATACGCAGTATTTT
many	TRBV20-1	NA	TRBJ1-1	CSALPVGARNTEAFF	TGCAGTGCCCTCCCCGTTGGGGCTAGGAACACTGAAGCTTTCTTT
many	TRBV7-9	TRBD1	TRBJ1-1	CASSVDRVAFF	TGTGCCAGCAGCGTGGACAGGGTTGCTTTCTTT
many	TRBV28	TRBD2	TRBJ2-3	CASRPWTSEYTDTQYF	TGTGCCAGCCGGCCCTGGACTAGCGAGTACACAGATACGCAGTATTTT
many	TRBV20-1	TRBD2	TRBJ2-7	CSASTSGDYEQYF	TGCAGTGCTAGCACTAGCGGGGACTACGAGCAGTACTTC
NA	TRBV3-1	NA	TRBJ1-1	CASSQGGRLGAFF	TGTGCCAGCAGTCAAGGAGGACGCCTGGGAGCTTTCTTT
many	TRBV7-2	TRBD2	TRBJ2-1	CASSPRTSGSGEQFF	TGTGCCAGCAGCCCACGGACTAGCGGGAGCGGCGAGCAGTTCTTC
many	TRBV29-1	TRBD1	TRBJ2-3	CSVVPSLPRTGVPDTQYF	TGCAGCGTCGTACCCTCCTTACCCAGGACAGGGGTTCCAGATACGCAGTATTTT
NA	TRBV5-1	TRBD1	TRBJ2-2	CASSYGTAGNTGELFF	TGCGCCAGCAGCTACGGGACAGCTGGGAACACCGGGGAGCTGTTTTTT